Given below is one T cell receptor beta chain in context. The antigen is undetermined. Clones were read by immunoSEQ multiplex PCR, and TCRdb kept only the in-frame ones, dropping some. Of more than 1,200,000 clones in the sample, 98% were seen once. V lost 5 bases and J lost 9; bases outside the gene matches: 8. Germline V gene lookup returns CDR1 LNHNV and CDR2 YYDKDF (reference sequence). This CDR3 is 15 amino acids long. The record originates from a study of shared clonotypes between healthy human individuals. Study-level points and caveats: The study found about 4.6% of naive CD4 clonotypes shared across several donors.

The origin of this receptor is a man in his thirties or forties in good health. Input material: naive CD4+ T cells sorted from blood. Noted subset: CD45RA+ positively selected. The chain has TRBV15 and TRBJ2-1; 12 bases align to TRBD2. Written as DNA, the CDR3 is TGTGCCACCAGCTATACGACTAGCGGGAGAACTGAGCAGTTCTTC. It codes for CATSYTTSGRTEQFF. Full variable domain (outside the CDR3, taken from reference TRBV15 and TRBJ2-1): DAMVIQNPRYQVTQFGKPVTLSCSQTLNHNVMYWYQQKSSQAPKLLFHYYDKDFNNEADTPDNFQSRRPNTSFCFLDIRSPGLGDTAMYLCATSYTTSGRTEQFFGPGTRLTVL.